These 24 T cell receptor beta chains share one sample of origin, sequenced in a study of T cells in Graves' hyperthyroidism and ophthalmopathy. RNA transcripts served as the template for amplifying TCR beta CDR3 regions. Using the HTBI primer set, a first-round RT-PCR was run on the TCR CDR3. One entry per CDR3 protein results from TCRdb running MiXCR on the multiplex PCR reads. The table has about 250,000 distinct CDR3 sequences, over 12% seen once. Sequenced input: blood. All receptors derive from a woman aged 45-65 years with Graves' hyperthyroidism that later progressed to Graves' ophthalmopathy.

This clonotype was counted many times. The V call is TRBV7-6, the J call TRBJ2-1; 8 bases map to TRBD2. The CDR3 is 15 residues long. J was trimmed by 5 bases and V by 10 bases; bases with no gene match: 13. CDR1 and CDR2 from the germline V gene are SGHVS and FNYEAQ. The CDR3 DNA reads as TGTGCCACCACCACGGGGGGGAACACAAACAATGAGCAGTTCTTC. It translates to CATTTGGNTNNEQFF.

This clonotype was counted between two and nine times. The chain combines TRBV20-1 with TRBJ1-2; D is ambiguous. The CDR3 is made up of 10 amino acids. The germline V gene encodes CDR1 DFQATT and CDR2 SNEGSKA (reference sequence). Trimming stripped 7 bases from V and 5 bases from J, with 8 bases between. The CDR3 coding sequence is TGCAGTGAGGAGGAGTATGGCTACACCTTC. Its translation: CSEEEYGYTF.

The rearrangement joins TRBV19 to TRBJ2-5, with 11 bases identical to TRBD1. The trim removed 10 bases at V and 0 bases at J, leaving 4 bases unmatched. The CDR3 extends over 14 amino acids. CDR1 is LNHDA, CDR2 SQIVND, per germline (reference sequence). CDR3 in DNA: TGTGCCACAAGGGACAGGGGGAACCAAGAGACCCAGTACTTC. Residues: CATRDRGNQETQYF.

The chain combines TRBV6-5 with TRBJ1-6, with D hard to call. CDR1 and CDR2 (germline): MNHEY, SVGAGI. Trimming removed 2 bases at V and 9 bases at J, with 5 bases between. The CDR3 consists of 12 residues. As DNA, the CDR3 is TGTGCCAGCAGTTACCGGGCTTCACCCCTCCACTTT. This gives the protein CASSYRASPLHF.

Many counts were recorded for this clonotype. V and J are TRBV3-1 and TRBJ2-1; the match to TRBD2 covers 8 bases. The germline V gene encodes CDR1 LGHDT and CDR2 YNNKEL (reference sequence). The CDR3 loop spans 16 amino acids. Trimming cost V 0 bases and J 8 bases; bases outside gene matches: 9. The CDR3 is CASSQDPSGGQDEQFF. The DNA of the CDR3 is TGTGCCAGCAGCCAAGATCCATCGGGAGGGCAAGATGAGCAGTTCTTC.

This clonotype was detected a few times. The V gene is TRBV28, the J gene TRBJ1-4, with D uncertain. In germline, CDR1 is MDHEN, CDR2 SYDVKM. Trimming cost V 6 bases and J 2 bases, with 16 bases left between them. The CDR3 runs 16 residues. The CDR3 region has the DNA TGTGCCAGCAGCTACACTAAGGGCTATACTAATGAAAAACTGTTTTTT. Its protein product is CASSYTKGYTNEKLFF.

Ten or more counts support this clonotype. This chain joins TRBV18 and TRBJ2-3, with a tentative D call TRBD2 (6 bases). The germline CDR1 and CDR2 sequences are KGHSH and LQKENI. Trimming took 6 bases from V and 0 from J, leaving 7 bases between them. The CDR3 spans 13 residues. The CDR3 DNA reads TGTGCCAGCTCGGCGGGAAGCACAGATACGCAGTATTTT. Translating gives CASSAGSTDTQYF.

This clonotype has at least ten counts. J is TRBJ2-1 and V is TRBV20-1; D possibly corresponds to TRBD2 (6 bases). The CDR3 is made up of 14 amino acids. Germline V gene sequence: CDR1 DFQATT, CDR2 SNEGSKA (reference sequence). Deletions cut 5 bases from V and 6 bases from J, with 17 bases between. CDR3 DNA sequence: TGCAGTGCTGATCTAGCGACTCGGGTCAATGAGCAGTTCTTC. This gives the protein CSADLATRVNEQFF.

This clonotype was recorded at least ten times. The chain uses TRBV6-1 and TRBJ2-1; 10 bases map to TRBD2. CDR1 is MNHNS and CDR2 is SASEGT in the germline V gene. V was pared by 7 bases and J by 1 base, with 7 bases of the junction left unmatched. The CDR3 loop spans 16 amino acids. The CDR3 DNA reads as TGTGCCAGCAAAACTTCTAGCGGGAGTTCCTACAATGAGCAGTTCTTC. Amino acid sequence: CASKTSSGSSYNEQFF.

The chain is built from TRBV20-1 and TRBJ2-1; unclear D gene. Germline V gene sequence: CDR1 DFQATT, CDR2 SNEGSKA (reference sequence). This CDR3 has 19 residues. Trimming took 6 bases from V and 3 from J, leaving 30 bases between them. CDR3 residues: CSANPGLSQSGNYYNEQFF. CDR3 nucleotide sequence: TGCAGTGCCAACCCCGGGCTTTCGCAAAGTGGGAACTACTACAATGAGCAGTTCTTC.

This rearrangement joins TRBV28 to TRBJ2-7, with D unresolved. Germline CDR1 is MDHEN and CDR2 is SYDVKM. V lost 1 base to trimming and J lost 6 bases, with 10 bases between them. The CDR3 has 13 residues. DNA of the CDR3: TGTGCCAGCAGTTTATCAGATGGGCGCGAGCAGTACTTC. It is translated as CASSLSDGREQYF.

This chain joins TRBV6-1 and TRBJ1-6; perhaps TRBD1 as D (6 bases). V was trimmed by 3 bases and J by 9 bases, leaving 15 bases between them. CDR3 length equals 15 residues. Germline V gives CDR1 MNHNS, CDR2 SASEGT. The DNA for the CDR3 is TGTGCCAGCAGTGACAGGGGCGGCAGGACTTCACCCCTCCACTTT. Protein product: CASSDRGGRTSPLHF.

This clonotype was observed at least ten times. This chain joins TRBV20-1 and TRBJ2-3; D is unresolved. Germline values: CDR1 DFQATT, CDR2 SNEGSKA (reference sequence). Trimming shortened V by 6 bases and J by 2 bases, and 6 bases separated the two germline ends. This CDR3 has 11 residues. The CDR3 here is CSAGNTDTQYF. For the CDR3, the DNA is TGCAGTGCGGGAAACACAGATACGCAGTATTTT.

V and J are TRBV12-3 or TRBV12-4 and TRBJ1-2; D might be TRBD1 (6 bases). The CDR3 runs 12 residues. Trimming removed 3 bases at V and 7 bases at J, with 9 bases between. CDR3 sequence reads: CASSLGAAGYTF. The DNA of the CDR3 is TGTGCCAGCAGTTTGGGGGCGGCTGGCTACACCTTC.

The CDR3 region is CAWRETSGTEQYF. For the CDR3, the DNA is TGTGCCTGGAGGGAGACTAGCGGGACCGAGCAGTACTTC. The genes are TRBV30 and TRBJ2-7; 11 positions agree with TRBD2. Germline trimming cut 3 bases from V and 6 bases from J; bases unmatched to any gene: 4. Germline CDR1 GTSNPN, CDR2 SVGIG (reference sequence). The CDR3 loop spans 13 amino acids.

This clonotype was seen repeatedly, ten times or more. The chain carries TRBV4-1 and TRBJ1-5; no clear D gene. Germline assignment: CDR1 MGHRA and CDR2 YSYEKL. The V and J ends lost 0 bases and 1 base respectively, with 16 bases between them. This CDR3 contains 18 residues. In DNA form, the CDR3 reads TGCGCCAGCAGCCAAGATGCGGGATCTTTCAAAAGCAATCAGCCCCAGCATTTT. Its translation is CASSQDAGSFKSNQPQHF.

The sample holds a few counts of this clonotype. V is TRBV12-3 or TRBV12-4 and J is TRBJ2-3; D is undetermined. V was shortened by 0 bases and J by 1 base, with 14 bases between the two germline ends. CDR3 length equals 17 residues. The CDR3 is CASSLAARIGGTDTQYF. CDR3 DNA: TGTGCCAGCAGTTTAGCGGCTAGAATAGGCGGCACAGATACGCAGTATTTT.

A word on this clonotype: Compared with germline, one end of the junction differs, possibly owing to a read error. The chain employs TRBV7-3 and TRBJ2-3; D is possibly TRBD1 or TRBD2 (6 bases each). CDR1 is SGHTA and CDR2 is FQGTGA in the germline V gene. The length of the CDR3 is 17 residues. The CDR3 here is CASSLSRSEGGTDTHYF. The CDR3 DNA sequence: TGCGCCAGCAGCTTATCGAGAAGTGAGGGGGGCACAGATACGCATTATTTT.

Many counts were recorded for this clonotype. The chain employs TRBV7-2 and TRBJ1-6; D is ambiguous. This CDR3 region has 13 residues. V dropped 1 base and J dropped 4 bases, with 2 bases sitting between them. Germline V gene sequence: CDR1 SGHTA, CDR2 FQGNSA. CDR3 DNA: TGTGCCAGCAGCTTAGTTTATAATTCACCCCTCCACTTT. The encoded protein is CASSLVYNSPLHF.

This clonotype was detected only a few times. The chain employs TRBV29-1 and TRBJ2-7; weak D call: TRBD1 (7 bases). The germline V and J ends were trimmed by 8 bases and 3 bases, with 17 bases remaining between them. Per the germline V gene, CDR1 is SQVTM and CDR2 is ANQGSEA. This CDR3 has 13 amino acids. The CDR3 loop reads CSTKGGTDYEQYF. CDR3 DNA sequence: TGCAGCACCAAAGGAGGGACAGACTACGAGCAGTACTTC.

This clonotype was counted ten times or more. The CDR3 spells CASTSRGGFSPLHF. As DNA, the CDR3 is TGTGCCAGCACCAGCCGGGGGGGGTTTTCACCCCTCCACTTT. The genes are TRBV2 and TRBJ1-6, with D perhaps TRBD1 (5 bases). The CDR3 runs 14 residues. Germline V gene data show CDR1 as SNHLY and CDR2 as FYNNEI. V was shortened by 7 bases and J by 9 bases, with 16 bases between the two germline ends.

At least ten counts were recorded for this clonotype. J is TRBJ2-5 and V is TRBV28; TRBD2 matches 11 bases. Germline V gives CDR1 MDHEN, CDR2 SYDVKM. The CDR3 is 14 residues long. Trimming took 6 bases from V and 5 from J; bases not matched to a gene: 5. The CDR3 nucleotides are TGTGCCAGCAGAAACGGACTAGCGGGCGAGACCCAGTACTTC. This encodes CASRNGLAGETQYF.

This clonotype was observed a few times. This chain connects TRBV9 to TRBJ1-5; TRBD1 agrees at 9 bases. This CDR3 spans 14 amino acids. Germline V gene lookup returns CDR1 SGDLS and CDR2 YYNGEE. The trim removed 0 bases at V and 6 bases at J, leaving 1 base unmatched. As DNA, the CDR3 is TGTGCCAGCAGCGTAGACAGGGGGCCTCAGCCCCAGCATTTT. This translates into CASSVDRGPQPQHF.

The chain carries TRBV6-2 or TRBV6-3 and TRBJ2-5; 12 bases align to TRBD2. The CDR3 loop spans 15 amino acids. V shed 7 bases, J shed 3 bases, and the junction held 6 bases outside the gene matches. Germline CDR1 reads MNHEY; CDR2 reads SVGEGT. The CDR3 coding sequence is TGTGCCAGCAACCCCAGACTAGCGGGAGAAGAGACCCAGTACTTC. Translating it yields CASNPRLAGEETQYF.